This T cell receptor (beta chain) originates from a study of STAT5B mutations in CD4+ large granular lymphocyte leukemia. Study results and limitations: Top patient clones used TRBV06 genes more often: 8/27 versus 2/35 in controls. Main leukemic clonotypes were patient-specific, but roughly 25% appeared at low frequency elsewhere.

This clone was detected a few times. Antigen specificity is unknown. The survey-level immunoSEQ assay was used. Methods used by the authors: The detection floor for productive clonotype frequency was 2.59 x 10-5. TCRdb's copy holds only in-frame clones and misses some; the assay was immunoSEQ multiplex PCR. V and J calls and clone size follow that table, whereas D and trimming were derived from the DNA. The sample has roughly 34,000 clones; just over 75% are singletons. Germline V CDR1 and CDR2: ENHRY, SYGVKD. There are 12 residues in the CDR3. J lost 4 bases, V lost 11 bases, and 7 bases had no gene match.

The chain employs TRBV10-3 and TRBJ2-5, with 7 bases lining up with TRBD2. The clonotype originates from a human donor in good health. The sequenced material came from CD4+ T cells from blood buffy coats. This chain's CDR3 is CAAGRGPETQYF. The DNA for the CDR3 is TGTGCCGCAGGGAGGGGCCCAGAGACCCAGTACTTC.